One and the same sample provided the 8 T cell receptor beta chains below, sequenced in a study of T cell responses to AZD1222 COVID-19 vaccine. Profiled with immunoSEQ multiplex PCR; TCRdb holds only in-frame clones, not every one. Here the sample spans 150,000 or so clones, 80% to 95% being singletons. Here the sequenced sample was peripheral blood, taken 28 days after the second AZD1222 dose. These receptors were collected from an adult who received the AZD1222 COVID-19 vaccine.

This sequence joins TRBV5-6 and TRBJ2-7; no clear D gene. Trimming took 3 bases from V and 3 from J, leaving 7 bases between them. The CDR3 is 12 residues long. Germline CDR1 is SGHDT and CDR2 is YYEEEE. This chain's CDR3 is CASSYTDYEQYF. DNA for the CDR3: TGTGCCAGCAGCTACACAGACTACGAGCAGTACTTC.

The V call is TRBV5-5, the J call TRBJ2-7; D gene uncertain. V lost 0 bases, J lost 1 base, and 11 bases lay in between. The CDR3 spans 15 residues. Per the germline V gene, CDR1 is SGHKS and CDR2 is YYEKEE (reference sequence). CDR3 sequence: CASSLGRADSYEQYF. CDR3 coding DNA: TGTGCCAGCAGCTTGGGTCGTGCAGATTCCTACGAGCAGTACTTC.

The chain couples TRBV6-5 to TRBJ1-6, with D hard to call. V gave up 8 bases and J gave up 0 bases, with 8 bases separating them. The CDR3 extends over 14 amino acids. Germline V gene data show CDR1 as MNHEY and CDR2 as SVGAGI. CDR3 nucleotide sequence: TGTGCCAGCTTGGGGAGCTCCTATAATTCACCCCTCCACTTT. Amino acids: CASLGSSYNSPLHF.

The chain uses TRBV10-2 and TRBJ2-7; 11 positions match TRBD2. Germline CDR1 is WSHSY and CDR2 is SAAADI. The CDR3 runs 14 residues. V shed 10 bases, J shed 4 bases, and the junction held 9 bases outside the gene matches. The CDR3 region is CATNDGTSGYEQYF. The CDR3 DNA is TGCGCCACTAACGACGGGACTAGCGGTTACGAGCAGTACTTC.

This chain uses TRBV27 with TRBJ1-5; tentatively, D is TRBD1 (6 bases). The CDR3 loop spans 14 amino acids. Trimming left V 1 base short and J 5 bases short, with 9 bases between. Germline-derived CDR1 and CDR2 are MNHEY and SMNVEV (reference sequence). CDR3 sequence reads: CASSLYGGHQPQHF. The CDR3 bases are TGTGCCAGCAGTTTATATGGGGGGCATCAGCCCCAGCATTTT.

The V call is TRBV6-2 or TRBV6-3, the J call TRBJ1-6; D is ambiguous. Looked up from germline, CDR1 is MNHEY and CDR2 is SVGEGT. The CDR3 is 14 amino acids. The V end lost 6 bases, the J end lost 7 bases, and 13 bases lay between the germline ends. For the CDR3, the DNA is TGTGCCAGCAGCTCTGCCGTACGCAATTCACCCCTCCACTTT. This encodes CASSSAVRNSPLHF.

The rearrangement uses TRBV27 and TRBJ2-3, with D unclear. This CDR3 has 12 amino acids. V was pared by 4 bases and J by 7 bases, with 9 bases between. Per the germline V gene, CDR1 is MNHEY and CDR2 is SMNVEV (reference sequence). The CDR3 protein is CASSSGIYTQYF. CDR3 coding DNA: TGTGCCAGCAGTTCCGGAATTTATACGCAGTATTTT.

The chain couples TRBV3-1 (or the pseudogene TRBV3-2) to TRBJ2-1; D is uncertain. The V end was cut by 4 bases, the J end by 6 bases, with 7 bases between. The germline CDR1 and CDR2 sequences are LGHDT and YNNKEL (reference sequence). This CDR3 has 12 residues. The CDR3 DNA follows: TGTGCCAGCAGCCCCATCGGCAATGAGCAGTTCTTC. This gives the protein CASSPIGNEQFF.